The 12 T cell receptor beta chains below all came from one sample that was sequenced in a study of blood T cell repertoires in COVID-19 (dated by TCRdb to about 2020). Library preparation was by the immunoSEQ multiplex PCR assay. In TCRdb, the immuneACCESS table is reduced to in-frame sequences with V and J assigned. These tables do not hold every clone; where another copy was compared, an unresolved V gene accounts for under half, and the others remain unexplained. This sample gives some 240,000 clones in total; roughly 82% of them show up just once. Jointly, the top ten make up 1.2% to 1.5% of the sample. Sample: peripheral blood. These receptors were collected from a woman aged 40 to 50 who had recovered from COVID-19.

CDR3 nucleotides: TGTGCCAGCAGTTACTCGAACAGCCAAGAGACCCAGTACTTC. Translated, it gives CASSYSNSQETQYF. The chain links TRBV6-2 or TRBV6-3 to TRBJ2-5; D uncertain. The CDR3 runs to 14 residues. CDR1 and CDR2 from the germline V gene are MNHEY and SVGEGT. The V and J ends lost 0 bases and 1 base respectively, with 6 bases between them.

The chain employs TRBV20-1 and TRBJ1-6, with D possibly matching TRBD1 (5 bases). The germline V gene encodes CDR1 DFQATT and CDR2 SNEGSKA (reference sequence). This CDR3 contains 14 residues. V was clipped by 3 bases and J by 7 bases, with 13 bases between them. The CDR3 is CSASWGVGNSPLHF. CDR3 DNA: TGCAGTGCTAGTTGGGGGGTAGGCAATTCACCCCTCCACTTT.

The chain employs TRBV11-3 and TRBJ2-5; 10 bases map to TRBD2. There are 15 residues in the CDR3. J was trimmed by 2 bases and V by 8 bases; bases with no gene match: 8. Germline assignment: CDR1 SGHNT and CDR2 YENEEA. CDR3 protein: CASGPSGGSQETQYF. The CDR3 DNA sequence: TGTGCCAGCGGGCCTAGCGGGGGAAGTCAAGAGACCCAGTACTTC.

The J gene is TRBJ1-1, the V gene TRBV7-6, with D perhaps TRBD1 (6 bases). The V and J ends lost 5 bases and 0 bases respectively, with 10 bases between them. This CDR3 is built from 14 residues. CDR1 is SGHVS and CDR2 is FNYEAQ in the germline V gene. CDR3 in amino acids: CASSLQGLNTEAFF. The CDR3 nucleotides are TGTGCCAGCAGCCTACAGGGCTTGAACACTGAAGCTTTCTTT.

The CDR3 region is CATSRGTETNEKLFF. The CDR3 DNA is TGTGCCACCAGCAGGGGGACAGAAACTAATGAAAAACTGTTTTTT. The chain couples TRBV15 to TRBJ1-4; TRBD1 aligns across 7 bases. The ends lost 3 bases at V and 1 base at J; junction bases unmatched: 2. Germline V CDR1 and CDR2: LNHNV, YYDKDF (reference sequence). The CDR3 sequence is 15 residues long.

The CDR3 nucleotides are TGTGCCATCAGCCCGGGTGGGGAAGCTTTCTTT. The encoded protein is CAISPGGEAFF. The chain combines TRBV10-3 with TRBJ1-1; D not certain. The CDR3 is 11 amino acids. Germline CDR1 ENHRY, CDR2 SYGVKD. V gave up 6 bases and J gave up 8 bases, with 10 bases separating them.

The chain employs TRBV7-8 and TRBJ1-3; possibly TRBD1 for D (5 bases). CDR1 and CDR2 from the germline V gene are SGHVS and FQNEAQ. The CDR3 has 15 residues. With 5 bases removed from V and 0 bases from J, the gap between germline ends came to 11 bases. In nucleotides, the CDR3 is TGTGCCAGCAGCGATCGCGGGGGCTCTGGAAACACCATATATTTT. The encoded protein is CASSDRGGSGNTIYF.

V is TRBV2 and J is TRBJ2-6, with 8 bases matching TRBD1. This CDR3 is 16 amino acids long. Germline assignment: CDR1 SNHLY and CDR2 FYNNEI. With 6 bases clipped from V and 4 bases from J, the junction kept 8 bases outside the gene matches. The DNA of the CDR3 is TGTGCCAGCAGCAAACTGACAGGGGCCGGGGCCAACGTCCTGACTTTC. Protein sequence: CASSKLTGAGANVLTF.

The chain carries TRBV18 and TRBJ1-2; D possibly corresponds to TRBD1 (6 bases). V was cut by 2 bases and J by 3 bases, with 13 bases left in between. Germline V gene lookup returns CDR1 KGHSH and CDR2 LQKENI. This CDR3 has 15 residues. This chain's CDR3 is CASSPGQGTDYGYTF. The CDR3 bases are TGTGCCAGCTCACCAGGCCAGGGGACGGACTATGGCTACACCTTC.

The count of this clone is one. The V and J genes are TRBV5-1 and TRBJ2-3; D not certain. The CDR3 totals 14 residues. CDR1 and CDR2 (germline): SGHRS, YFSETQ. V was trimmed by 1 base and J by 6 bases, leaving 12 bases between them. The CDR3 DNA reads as TGCGCCAGCAGCTTGTCACAGCCTGGGGATACGCAGTATTTT. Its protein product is CASSLSQPGDTQYF.

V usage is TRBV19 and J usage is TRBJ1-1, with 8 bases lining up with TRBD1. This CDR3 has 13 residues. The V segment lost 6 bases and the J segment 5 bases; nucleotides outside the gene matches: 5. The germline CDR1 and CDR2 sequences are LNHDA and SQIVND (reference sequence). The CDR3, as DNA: TGTGCCAGTAGCAACAGGGGGTTTACTGAAGCTTTCTTT. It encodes CASSNRGFTEAFF.

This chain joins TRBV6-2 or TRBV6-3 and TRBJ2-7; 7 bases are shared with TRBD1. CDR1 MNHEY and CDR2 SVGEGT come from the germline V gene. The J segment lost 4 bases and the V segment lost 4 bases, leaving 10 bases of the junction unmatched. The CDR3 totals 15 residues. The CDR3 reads CASSSGQLIRYEQYF. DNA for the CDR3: TGTGCCAGCAGTTCGGGACAGCTGATACGATACGAGCAGTACTTC.